The 8 T cell receptor beta chains given below trace back to one sample, sequenced in a study of CD8+CD57+ T cells in acquired aplastic anemia. Flow cytometry had shown expanded CD8+CD57+ cells in the patients chosen for sequencing. Investigators profiled TCR beta VDJ and CDR3 from genomic DNA template. Each CDR3 protein gets one entry after TCRdb re-called the reads with MiXCR. Among some 170,000 distinct CDR3 sequences listed, 70% to 75% were seen once. The material sequenced was sorted CD4+, CD8+, or CD8+CD57+ T cells (not recorded which) from PBMCs. The receptors were gathered from a human donor with aplastic anemia.

The chain has TRBV6-5 and TRBJ2-1; D not certain. Looked up from germline, CDR1 is MNHEY and CDR2 is SVGAGI. The CDR3 is 12 residues long. The V and J ends lost 4 bases and 8 bases respectively, with 9 bases between them. The CDR3 DNA reads as TGTGCCAGCAGTTCCCCCCCCGATGAGCAGTTCTTC. Protein sequence: CASSSPPDEQFF.

This chain uses TRBV24-1 with TRBJ2-7; a weak D match, TRBD2 (6 bases). Trimming left V 1 base short and J 9 bases short, with 9 bases between. Germline V gene data show CDR1 as KGHDR and CDR2 as SFDVKD. This CDR3 is built from 12 residues. CDR3 DNA sequence: TGTGCCACCAGTGATTTTAGCGGTAGGCAGTACTTC. It codes for CATSDFSGRQYF.

The chain links TRBV7-2 to TRBJ1-2; D unclear. Trimming shortened V by 5 bases and J by 4 bases, and 17 bases separated the two germline ends. Germline V lookup: CDR1 SGHTA, CDR2 FQGNSA. This CDR3 is 15 amino acids long. The CDR3 nucleotides read TGTGCCAGCAGCCCCCGGGCCCTCCCGCCCTATGGCTACACCTTC. This codes for CASSPRALPPYGYTF.

This clonotype is a singleton in its sample. This chain connects TRBV5-1 to TRBJ2-2; D not certain. This CDR3 contains 14 residues. The V gene's germline CDR1 is SGHRS and CDR2 YFSETQ. V gave up 4 bases and J gave up 7 bases, with 14 bases separating them. The DNA for the CDR3 is TGCGCCAGCAGCCAGCTAGGATCTGGCGGGGAGCTGTTTTTT. Its translation is CASSQLGSGGELFF.

The rearrangement links TRBV15 to TRBJ2-3; D is undetermined. The CDR3 is 12 residues long. CDR1 is LNHNV and CDR2 is YYDKDF in the germline V gene (reference sequence). Trimming left V 6 bases short and J 3 bases short, with 7 bases between. CDR3: CATRHGTDTQYF. CDR3 nucleotide sequence: TGTGCCACCAGACACGGGACAGATACGCAGTATTTT.

The chain has TRBV10-3 and TRBJ2-1, with D tentatively TRBD1 (5 bases). There are 14 residues in the CDR3. Germline CDR1 reads ENHRY; CDR2 reads SYGVKD. V gave up 10 bases and J gave up 0 bases, with 13 bases separating them. DNA for the CDR3: TGTGCCACCCTGGGGCAGAGCTCCTACAATGAGCAGTTCTTC. This gives the protein CATLGQSSYNEQFF.

Worth noting for this clonotype: It is unclear where the CDR3 begins or ends on the DNA, so no DNA is shown, and the CDR3 is as TCRdb lists it. V usage is TRBV10-2 and J usage is TRBJ2-3; TRBD2 reflects the table's D call only, with no check against the DNA. Germline assignment: CDR1 WSHSY and CDR2 SAAADI. 14 amino acids form the CDR3, both terminal residues included. This CDR3 is CASILGLLGDTQYF.

The chain uses TRBV25-1 and TRBJ2-1; D call uncertain. With 7 bases removed from V and 9 bases from J, the gap between germline ends came to 13 bases. Germline V CDR1 and CDR2: MGHDK, SYGVNS. The CDR3 has 12 residues. The CDR3 nucleotides are TGTGCCAGCAAAGGGTTGGTCAGTGAGCAGTTCTTC. Amino acids: CASKGLVSEQFF.